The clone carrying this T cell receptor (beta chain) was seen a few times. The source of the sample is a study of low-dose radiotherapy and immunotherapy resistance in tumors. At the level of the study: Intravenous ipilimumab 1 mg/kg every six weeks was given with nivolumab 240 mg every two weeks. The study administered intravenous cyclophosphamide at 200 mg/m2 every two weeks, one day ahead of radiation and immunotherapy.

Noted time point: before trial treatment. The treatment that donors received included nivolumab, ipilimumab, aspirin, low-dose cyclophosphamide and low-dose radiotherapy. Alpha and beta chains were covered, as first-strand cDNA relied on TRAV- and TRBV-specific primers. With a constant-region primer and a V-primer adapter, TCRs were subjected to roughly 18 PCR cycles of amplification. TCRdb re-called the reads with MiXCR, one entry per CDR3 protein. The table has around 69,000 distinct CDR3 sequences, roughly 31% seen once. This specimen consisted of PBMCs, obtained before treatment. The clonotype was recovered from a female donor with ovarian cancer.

CDR3 bases: TGTGCCACCCTCCTGTGGGGGAAAAAATGGTCCTACAATGAGCAGTTCTTC. Its protein is CATLLWGKKWSYNEQFF. This sequence joins TRBV12-3 or TRBV12-4 and TRBJ2-1; possibly TRBD1 or TRBD2 for D (5 bases each). This CDR3 has 17 residues. Trimming shortened V by 10 bases and J by 1 base, and 23 bases separated the two germline ends.